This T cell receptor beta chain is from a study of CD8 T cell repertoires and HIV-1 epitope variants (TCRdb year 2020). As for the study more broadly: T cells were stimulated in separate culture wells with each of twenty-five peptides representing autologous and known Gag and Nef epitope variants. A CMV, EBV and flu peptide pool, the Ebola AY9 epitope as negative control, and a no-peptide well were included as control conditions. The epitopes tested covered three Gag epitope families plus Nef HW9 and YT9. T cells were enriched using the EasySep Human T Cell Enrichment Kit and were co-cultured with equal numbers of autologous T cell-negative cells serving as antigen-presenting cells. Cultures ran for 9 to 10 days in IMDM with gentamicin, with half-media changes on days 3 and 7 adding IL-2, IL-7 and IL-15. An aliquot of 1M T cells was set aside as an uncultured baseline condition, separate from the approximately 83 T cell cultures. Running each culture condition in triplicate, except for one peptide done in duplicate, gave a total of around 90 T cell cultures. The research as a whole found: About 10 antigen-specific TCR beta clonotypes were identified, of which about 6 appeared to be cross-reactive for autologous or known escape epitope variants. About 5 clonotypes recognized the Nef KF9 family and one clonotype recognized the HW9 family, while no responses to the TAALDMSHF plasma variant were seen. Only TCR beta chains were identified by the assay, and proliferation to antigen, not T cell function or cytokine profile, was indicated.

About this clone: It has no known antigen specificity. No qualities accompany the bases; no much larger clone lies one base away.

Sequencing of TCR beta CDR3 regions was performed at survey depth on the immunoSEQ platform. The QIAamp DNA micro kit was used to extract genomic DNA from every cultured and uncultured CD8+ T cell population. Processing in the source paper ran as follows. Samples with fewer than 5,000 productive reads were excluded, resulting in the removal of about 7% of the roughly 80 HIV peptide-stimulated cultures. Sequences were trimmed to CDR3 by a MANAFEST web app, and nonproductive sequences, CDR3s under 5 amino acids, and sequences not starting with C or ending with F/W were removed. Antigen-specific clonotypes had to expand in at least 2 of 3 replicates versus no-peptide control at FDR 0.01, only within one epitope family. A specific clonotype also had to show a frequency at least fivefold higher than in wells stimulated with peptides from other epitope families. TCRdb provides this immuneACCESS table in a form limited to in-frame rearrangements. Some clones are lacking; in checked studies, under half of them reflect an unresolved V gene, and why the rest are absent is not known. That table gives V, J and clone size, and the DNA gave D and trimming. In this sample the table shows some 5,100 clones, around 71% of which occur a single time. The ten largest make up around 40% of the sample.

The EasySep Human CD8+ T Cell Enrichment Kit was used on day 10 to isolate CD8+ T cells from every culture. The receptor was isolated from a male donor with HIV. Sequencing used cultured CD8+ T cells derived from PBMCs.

The CDR3 region: CASSRGNPRTDTQYF. The DNA sequence reads TGTGCCAGCAGTCGCGGGAACCCACGCACAGATACGCAGTATTTT. The sequence joins TRBV11-2 to TRBJ2-3; TRBD2 might be the D gene, on 6 matching bases. V is reduced by 6 bases and J by 1 base, leaving a spacing of 14 bases between them. From the cysteine through the phenylalanine, the CDR3 covers 15 amino acids. The read is trimmed to its CDR3 DNA, 45 bases read in frame from base 1. From the germline V gene, CDR1 is SGHAT and CDR2 is FQNNGV.